These 14 T cell receptor beta chains were sequenced from one sample in a study of identical twins. TCRdb re-derived calls from the 5' RACE reads in MiXCR, one entry per CDR3 protein. The table includes 700,000 or so distinct CDR3 sequences, about 20% detected once. This same sample was also taken into another study, of T cells expressing NK-cell markers.

The sample consisted of PBMCs. The source is a woman aged 18-30 years in good health.

CDR3 region: CSVPPEARNEQFF. The CDR3 DNA is TGCAGCGTCCCGCCCGAGGCGAGGAATGAGCAGTTCTTC. This chain links TRBV29-1 with TRBJ2-1; D gene uncertain. Per the germline V gene, CDR1 is SQVTM and CDR2 is ANQGSEA. Trimming removed 6 bases at V and 7 bases at J, with 16 bases between. This CDR3 has 13 amino acids.

This sequence joins TRBV3-1 and TRBJ2-2, with 9 bases lining up with TRBD2. This CDR3 is 16 amino acids long. V lost 4 bases and J lost 6; bases outside the gene matches: 9. The germline gives CDR1 LGHDT, CDR2 YNNKEL (reference sequence). Here the CDR3 reads CASSPRSGTSPGELFF. In DNA form, the CDR3 reads TGTGCCAGCAGCCCCCGTTCCGGGACTAGCCCCGGGGAGCTGTTTTTT.

This chain joins TRBV7-6 and TRBJ2-7; D might be TRBD1 (6 bases). Germline V CDR1 and CDR2: SGHVS, FNYEAQ. V was trimmed by 1 base and J by 6 bases, leaving 10 bases between them. CDR3 length: 13 amino acids. CDR3 bases: TGTGCCAGCAGCTTAGAGGCAGGGGTCGAGCAGTACTTC. Translating it yields CASSLEAGVEQYF.

This clonotype appeared many times. This chain joins TRBV9 and TRBJ2-2; D gene ambiguous. The CDR3 loop spans 13 amino acids. The germline V and J ends were trimmed by 2 bases and 4 bases, with 6 bases remaining between them. Germline V gives CDR1 SGDLS, CDR2 YYNGEE. CDR3 sequence (DNA): TGTGCCAGCAGCGTCCGGAGCACCGGGGAGCTGTTTTTT. Its translation is CASSVRSTGELFF.

The sample holds many counts of this clonotype. This chain joins TRBV2 and TRBJ2-1, with 11 bases lining up with TRBD2. The CDR3 totals 14 residues. Germline V gene sequence: CDR1 SNHLY, CDR2 FYNNEI. V was clipped by 7 bases and J by 6 bases; unmatched bases: 5. DNA of the CDR3: TGTGCCAGCACAACTAGCGGGAGTCCCAATGAGCAGTTCTTC. This translates into CASTTSGSPNEQFF.

The chain is built from TRBV25-1 and TRBJ2-2, with D possibly being TRBD1 (5 bases). V was pared by 4 bases and J by 4 bases, with 13 bases between. The CDR3 is made up of 15 amino acids. Looked up from germline, CDR1 is MGHDK and CDR2 is SYGVNS. CDR3 in DNA: TGTGCCAGCAGTGCCCTAGGGGTGGCCACCGGGGAGCTGTTTTTT. Translating gives CASSALGVATGELFF.

The chain couples TRBV29-1 to TRBJ1-1; D is possibly TRBD1 (6 bases). Deletions cut 7 bases from V and 4 bases from J, with 16 bases between. The CDR3 is 13 amino acids. Germline-derived CDR1 and CDR2 are SQVTM and ANQGSEA. The CDR3 sequence: CSGGRLGVTEAFF. The CDR3 bases are TGCAGCGGGGGGCGGCTCGGGGTCACTGAAGCTTTCTTT.

V gene TRBV9 combines with J gene TRBJ2-3; 9 nucleotides line up with TRBD2. J lost 2 bases, V lost 4 bases, and 11 bases had no gene match. Per the germline V gene, CDR1 is SGDLS and CDR2 is YYNGEE. The CDR3 extends over 17 amino acids. CDR3 DNA sequence: TGTGCCAGCAGCCCAGAAGAAGCGGGGGGCTACACAGATACGCAGTATTTT. Its protein is CASSPEEAGGYTDTQYF.

This clonotype has at least ten counts. The rearrangement links TRBV7-8 to TRBJ2-3, with TRBD1 identical over 7 bases. The CDR3 has 15 residues. Germline lookup yields CDR1 SGHVS and CDR2 FQNEAQ. J gave up 3 bases and V 2 bases, and 5 bases lay outside the gene matches. The CDR3, as DNA: TGTGCCAGCAGCTTACAAAGGGGGCCTACAGATACGCAGTATTTT. Amino acids: CASSLQRGPTDTQYF.

This clonotype was detected many times. The chain uses TRBV20-1 and TRBJ2-1, with D hard to call. Trimming stripped 5 bases from V and 0 bases from J, with 11 bases between. Germline V gives CDR1 DFQATT, CDR2 SNEGSKA (reference sequence). This CDR3 region has 14 residues. This chain's CDR3 is CSAGRTGSYNEQFF. Here the CDR3 DNA reads TGCAGTGCTGGTAGGACCGGCTCCTACAATGAGCAGTTCTTC.

The sample holds a few counts of this clonotype. The rearrangement links TRBV5-1 to TRBJ2-5; the match to TRBD2 covers 8 bases. Per the germline V gene, CDR1 is SGHRS and CDR2 is YFSETQ. The CDR3 runs to 15 residues. V shed 1 base, J shed 4 bases, and the junction held 6 bases outside the gene matches. The CDR3 DNA reads as TGCGCCAGCAGCTTGTCACTAGCGGTTATAGAGACCCAGTACTTC. This translates into CASSLSLAVIETQYF.

This clonotype showed up just a few times. The chain employs TRBV25-1 and TRBJ2-1, with 7 positions matching TRBD2. CDR1 is MGHDK and CDR2 is SYGVNS in the germline V gene. This CDR3 region has 17 residues. With 3 bases clipped from V and 5 bases from J, the junction kept 13 bases outside the gene matches. The CDR3, as DNA: TGTGCCAGCAGTGATTTTTACTTCGCGGGGGAAGACAATGAGCAGTTCTTC. As protein: CASSDFYFAGEDNEQFF.

The chain carries TRBV4-1 and TRBJ2-7, with TRBD2 matching over 7 bases. Germline-derived CDR1 and CDR2 are MGHRA and YSYEKL. The CDR3 covers 18 residues. V lost 4 bases to trimming and J lost 3 bases; unmatched junction nucleotides: 18. The CDR3 nucleotides read TGCGCCAGCAGCCCTAGTGGGGGGGGACCCCTTAGCGACTACGAGCAGTACTTC. The encoded protein is CASSPSGGGPLSDYEQYF.

The chain joins TRBV12-5 to TRBJ2-6; D may be TRBD1 or TRBD2 (5 bases each). The CDR3 has 20 amino acids. The V end was cut by 0 bases, the J end by 2 bases, with 20 bases between. Germline V gene sequence: CDR1 LGHNT, CDR2 FRNRAP. CDR3 coding DNA: TGTGCTAGTGGTTTGGTAACCCGGGGCGGCCTATGGCCTGGGGCCAACGTCCTGACTTTC. Translated: CASGLVTRGGLWPGANVLTF.